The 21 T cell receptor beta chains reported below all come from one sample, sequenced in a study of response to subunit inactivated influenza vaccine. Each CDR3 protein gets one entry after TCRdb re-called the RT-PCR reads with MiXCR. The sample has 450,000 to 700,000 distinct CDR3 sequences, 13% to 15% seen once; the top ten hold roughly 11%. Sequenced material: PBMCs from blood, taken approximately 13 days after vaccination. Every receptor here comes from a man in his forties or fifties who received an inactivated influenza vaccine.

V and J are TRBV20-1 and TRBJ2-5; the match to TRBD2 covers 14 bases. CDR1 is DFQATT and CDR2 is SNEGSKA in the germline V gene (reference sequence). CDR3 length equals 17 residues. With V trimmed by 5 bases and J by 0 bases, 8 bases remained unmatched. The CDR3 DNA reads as TGCAGTGCTGCCGGGACTAGCGGGAGAGGGTACCAAGAGACCCAGTACTTC. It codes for CSAAGTSGRGYQETQYF.

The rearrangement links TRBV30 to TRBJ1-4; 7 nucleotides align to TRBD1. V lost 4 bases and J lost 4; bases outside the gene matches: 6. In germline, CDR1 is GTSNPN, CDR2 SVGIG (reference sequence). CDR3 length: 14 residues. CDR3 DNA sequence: TGTGCCTGGAAACAGGGGCCTCGTAATGAAAAACTGTTTTTT. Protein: CAWKQGPRNEKLFF.

CDR3 loop: CASSRPPGQVTEAFF. The CDR3 nucleotides read TGTGCCAGCAGTCGACCGCCGGGACAGGTGACTGAAGCTTTCTTT. The chain couples TRBV5-6 to TRBJ1-1; 8 bases line up with TRBD1. The CDR3 runs to 15 residues. Germline CDR1 is SGHDT and CDR2 is YYEEEE. The ends lost 5 bases at V and 5 bases at J; junction bases unmatched: 11.

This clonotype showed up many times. CDR3 sequence: CASSLSAVNTEAFF. The CDR3 DNA reads as TGTGCCAGCAGTTTGTCCGCCGTGAACACTGAAGCTTTCTTT. The chain recombines TRBV12-3 or TRBV12-4 with TRBJ1-1, with unresolved D. The V end was cut by 3 bases, the J end by 0 bases, with 8 bases between. This CDR3 is built from 14 residues.

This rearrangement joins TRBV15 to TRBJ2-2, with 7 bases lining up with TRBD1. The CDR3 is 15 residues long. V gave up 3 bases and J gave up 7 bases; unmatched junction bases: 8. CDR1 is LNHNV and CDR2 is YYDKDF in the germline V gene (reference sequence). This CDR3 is CATSRESRTGGELFF. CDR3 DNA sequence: TGTGCCACCAGCAGGGAGAGCCGGACAGGCGGGGAGCTGTTTTTT. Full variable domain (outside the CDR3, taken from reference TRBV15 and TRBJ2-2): DAMVIQNPRYQVTQFGKPVTLSCSQTLNHNVMYWYQQKSSQAPKLLFHYYDKDFNNEADTPDNFQSRRPNTSFCFLDIRSPGLGDTAMYLCATSRESRTGGELFFGEGSRLTVL.

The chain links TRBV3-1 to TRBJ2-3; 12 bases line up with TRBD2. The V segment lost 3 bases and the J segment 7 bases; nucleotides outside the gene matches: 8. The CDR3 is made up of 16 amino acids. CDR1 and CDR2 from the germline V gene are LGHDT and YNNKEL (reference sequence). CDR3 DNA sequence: TGTGCCAGCAGCCATCAAAGGACTAGCGGGAAACATACGCAGTATTTT. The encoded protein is CASSHQRTSGKHTQYF.

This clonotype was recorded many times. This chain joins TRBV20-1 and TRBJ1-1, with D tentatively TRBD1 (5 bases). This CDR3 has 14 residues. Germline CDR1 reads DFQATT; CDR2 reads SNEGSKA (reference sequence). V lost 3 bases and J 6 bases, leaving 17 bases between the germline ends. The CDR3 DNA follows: TGCAGTGCTAGTCAGACAGCCTCACCGGCTGAAGCTTTCTTT. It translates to CSASQTASPAEAFF.

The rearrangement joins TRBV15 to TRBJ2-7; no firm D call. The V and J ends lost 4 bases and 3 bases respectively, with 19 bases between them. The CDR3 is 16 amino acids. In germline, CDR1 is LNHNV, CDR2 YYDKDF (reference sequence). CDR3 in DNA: TGTGCCACCAGCACCCGACGGACGCCCGCATTCTACGAGCAGTACTTC. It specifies CATSTRRTPAFYEQYF.

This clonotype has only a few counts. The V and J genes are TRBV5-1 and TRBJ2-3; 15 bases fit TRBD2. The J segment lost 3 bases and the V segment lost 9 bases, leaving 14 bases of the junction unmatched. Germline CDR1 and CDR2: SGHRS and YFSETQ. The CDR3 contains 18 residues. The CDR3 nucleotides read TGCGCCACCTCGGTCAGACTTGGGACTAGCGGGGGGACAGATACGCAGTATTTT. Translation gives CATSVRLGTSGGTDTQYF.

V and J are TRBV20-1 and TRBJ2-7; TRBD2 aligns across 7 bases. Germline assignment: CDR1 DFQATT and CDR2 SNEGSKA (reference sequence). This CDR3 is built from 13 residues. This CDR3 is CMGKAGITYEQYF. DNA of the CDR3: TGCATGGGAAAAGCGGGAATCACCTACGAGCAGTACTTC.

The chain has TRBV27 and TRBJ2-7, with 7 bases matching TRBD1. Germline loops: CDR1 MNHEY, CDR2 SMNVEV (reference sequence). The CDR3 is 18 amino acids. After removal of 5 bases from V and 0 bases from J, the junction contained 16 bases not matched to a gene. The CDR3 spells CASSPQPPRQGSSYEQYF. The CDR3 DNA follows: TGTGCCAGCAGTCCCCAACCCCCCAGACAGGGTAGCTCCTACGAGCAGTACTTC.

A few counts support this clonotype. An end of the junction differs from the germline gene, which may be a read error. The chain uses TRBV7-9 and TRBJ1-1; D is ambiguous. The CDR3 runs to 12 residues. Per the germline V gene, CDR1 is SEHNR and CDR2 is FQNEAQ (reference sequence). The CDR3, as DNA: TGTGCCAGCAGCTTAACACTGCCTGAGGCTTTCTTT. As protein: CASSLTLPEAFF.

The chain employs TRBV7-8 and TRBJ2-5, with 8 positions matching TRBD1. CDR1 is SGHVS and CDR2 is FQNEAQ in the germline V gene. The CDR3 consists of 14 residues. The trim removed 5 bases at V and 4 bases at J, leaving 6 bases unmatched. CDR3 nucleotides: TGTGCCAGCAGCAAAGGACAGGGTCCAGAGACCCAGTACTTC. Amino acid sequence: CASSKGQGPETQYF.

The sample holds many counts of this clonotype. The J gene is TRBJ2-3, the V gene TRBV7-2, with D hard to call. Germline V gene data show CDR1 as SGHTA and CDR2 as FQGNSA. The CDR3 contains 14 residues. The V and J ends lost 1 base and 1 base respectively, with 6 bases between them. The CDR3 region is CASSLVPGTDTQYF. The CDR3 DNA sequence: TGTGCCAGCAGCTTAGTCCCTGGCACAGATACGCAGTATTTT.

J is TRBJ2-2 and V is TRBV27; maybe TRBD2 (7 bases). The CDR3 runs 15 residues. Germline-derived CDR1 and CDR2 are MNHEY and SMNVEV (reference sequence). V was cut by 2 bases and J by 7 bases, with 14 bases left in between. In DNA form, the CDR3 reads TGTGCCAGCAGTTTACTGGCGGGGGCCGGCGGGGAGCTGTTTTTT. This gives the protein CASSLLAGAGGELFF.

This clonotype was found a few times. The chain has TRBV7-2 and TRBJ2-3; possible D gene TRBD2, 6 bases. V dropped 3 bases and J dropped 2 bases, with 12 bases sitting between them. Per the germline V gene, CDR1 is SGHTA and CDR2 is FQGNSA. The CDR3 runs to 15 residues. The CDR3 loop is CASSLGGTATDTQYF. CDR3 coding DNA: TGTGCCAGCAGCTTGGGCGGGACTGCCACAGATACGCAGTATTTT.

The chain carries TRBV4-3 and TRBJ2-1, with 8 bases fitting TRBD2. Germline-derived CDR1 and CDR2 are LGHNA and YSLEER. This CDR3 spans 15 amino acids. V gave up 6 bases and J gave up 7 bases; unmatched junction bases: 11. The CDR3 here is CASSPWRGAQNEQFF. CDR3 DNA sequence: TGCGCCAGCAGTCCCTGGCGGGGGGCCCAAAATGAGCAGTTCTTC.

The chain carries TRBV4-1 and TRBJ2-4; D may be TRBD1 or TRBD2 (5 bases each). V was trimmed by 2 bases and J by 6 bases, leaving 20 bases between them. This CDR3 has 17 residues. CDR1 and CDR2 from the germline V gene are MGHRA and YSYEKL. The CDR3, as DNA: TGCGCCAGCAGCCAACTTCCGGGACCTGGGAAGAGAAACATTCAGTACTTC. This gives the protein CASSQLPGPGKRNIQYF.

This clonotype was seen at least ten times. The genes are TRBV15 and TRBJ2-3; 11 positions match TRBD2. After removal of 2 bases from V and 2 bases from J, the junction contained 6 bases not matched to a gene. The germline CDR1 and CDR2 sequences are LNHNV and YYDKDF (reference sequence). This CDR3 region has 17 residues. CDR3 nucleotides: TGTGCCACCAGCAGATTAGCGGGAGGGCCTTACACAGATACGCAGTATTTT. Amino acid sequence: CATSRLAGGPYTDTQYF.

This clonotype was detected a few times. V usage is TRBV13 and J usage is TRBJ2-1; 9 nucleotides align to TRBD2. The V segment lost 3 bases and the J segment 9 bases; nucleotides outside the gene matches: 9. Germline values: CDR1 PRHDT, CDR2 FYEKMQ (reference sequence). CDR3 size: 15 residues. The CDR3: CASSFLGLAKGEQFF. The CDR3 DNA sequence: TGTGCCAGCAGCTTTTTGGGACTAGCAAAGGGTGAGCAGTTCTTC.

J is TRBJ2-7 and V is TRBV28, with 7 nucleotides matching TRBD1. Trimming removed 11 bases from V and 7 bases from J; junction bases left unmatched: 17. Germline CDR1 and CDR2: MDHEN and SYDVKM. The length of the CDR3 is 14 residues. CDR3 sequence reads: CAASPTTGTEEQYF. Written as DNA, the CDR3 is TGTGCCGCTAGTCCTACGACAGGGACGGAAGAGCAGTACTTC.